Listed below are T cell receptor beta chains from one sample, sequenced in a study of cytomegalovirus exposure and HLA in healthy donors. Profiled with immunoSEQ multiplex PCR; TCRdb holds only in-frame clones, not every one. The table includes about 130,000 clones, 89% detected once. The sample taken for sequencing was PBMCs. The receptors originated from a man aged 30 to 45 in good health and CMV-seronegative. Each CDR3 is given with its conserved first and last residue. Each record gives: V gene, J gene, clone size, D gene, CDR3 DNA, CDR3 protein. A D gene is named only where the DNA matches it firmly. Clone size appears in some rows only: once, few, many, or a class for an expanded clone.

V: TRBV7-9; J: TRBJ1-2; size: -; D: -; DNA: TGTGCCAGCAGCTTAATTGCAGGAGGAAGCTATGGCTACACCTTC; CDR3: CASSLIAGGSYGYTF
V: TRBV7-2; J: TRBJ2-3; size: -; D: -; DNA: TGTGCCAGCAGCCCCCTTATAGATACGCAGTATTTT; CDR3: CASSPLIDTQYF
V: TRBV4-3; J: TRBJ2-7; size: -; D: -; DNA: TGCGCCAGCAGCCCAAATTTCCAGGAATTAAGCTACGAGCAGTACTTC; CDR3: CASSPNFQELSYEQYF
V: TRBV7-9; J: TRBJ1-2; size: -; D: -; DNA: TGTGCCAGCAGCCGGACAGATTTAGGGTATGGCTACACCTTC; CDR3: CASSRTDLGYGYTF
V: TRBV15; J: TRBJ2-7; size: -; D: -; DNA: TGTGCCACCAGCAGAGATTTAGCGGTCGCCTACGAGCAGTACTTC; CDR3: CATSRDLAVAYEQYF
V: TRBV4-3; J: TRBJ2-2; size: -; D: -; DNA: TGCGCCAGCAGCCAAGAGGGGCCAGGGCGAACGAACACCGGGGAGCTGTTTTTT; CDR3: CASSQEGPGRTNTGELFF
V: TRBV5-1; J: TRBJ1-4; size: once; D: -; DNA: TGCGCCAGCACCTACGGAGCAACTAATGAAAAACTGTTTTTT; CDR3: CASTYGATNEKLFF
V: TRBV6-5; J: TRBJ2-1; size: -; D: TRBD1; DNA: TGTGCCAGCAGTTACTCGGGACAGGGGGCCGATGAGCAGTTCTTC; CDR3: CASSYSGQGADEQFF
V: TRBV7-8; J: TRBJ2-2; size: -; D: -; DNA: TGTGCCAGCAGCATCCTAGGGAGCGGCGGGGAGCTGTTTTTT; CDR3: CASSILGSGGELFF
V: TRBV15; J: TRBJ2-7; size: -; D: -; DNA: TGTGCCACCAGCAGACGGGGAGCGCAAAACGAGCAGTACTTC; CDR3: CATSRRGAQNEQYF
V: TRBV5-5; J: TRBJ1-2; size: -; D: TRBD1; DNA: TGTGCCAGCAGTTTAGGACAGGGCGGGGGCTACACCTTC; CDR3: CASSLGQGGGYTF
V: TRBV10-3; J: TRBJ1-1; size: -; D: -; DNA: TGTGCCATCAGTGATCAGGGGCGGACTGAAGCTTTCTTT; CDR3: CAISDQGRTEAFF
V: TRBV9; J: TRBJ2-1; size: -; D: TRBD2; DNA: TGTGCCAGCAGCGTAGAGGGACTAGAGTACAATGAGCAGTTCTTC; CDR3: CASSVEGLEYNEQFF
V: TRBV11-2; J: TRBJ2-3; size: -; D: -; DNA: TGTGCCAGCAGCCTGCAGGGCTGGGGAGATACGCAGTATTTT; CDR3: CASSLQGWGDTQYF
V: TRBV12-2; J: TRBJ1-2; size: -; D: -; DNA: TGTGCAAGTCGCTCGACAGGCAACTATGGCTACACCTTC; CDR3: CASRSTGNYGYTF
V: TRBV6-5; J: TRBJ2-7; size: -; D: -; DNA: TGTGCCAGCAGGGAGGACAGTACCGACGAGCAGTACTTC; CDR3: CASREDSTDEQYF
V: TRBV7-7; J: TRBJ2-5; size: -; D: -; DNA: TGTGCTAGCAGCTTAGCCTCAGGAGAGACCCAGTACTTC; CDR3: CASSLASGETQYF
V: TRBV5-8; J: TRBJ2-7; size: -; D: -; DNA: TGTGCCAGCGCCGCGGGGGCGAGCTCCTACGAGCAGTACTTC; CDR3: CASAAGASSYEQYF
V: TRBV4-1; J: TRBJ2-7; size: -; D: -; DNA: TGCGCCAGCAGCCAAGAGGGACACCCTTCCTACGAGCAGTACTTC; CDR3: CASSQEGHPSYEQYF
V: TRBV6-6; J: TRBJ2-7; size: -; D: TRBD2; DNA: TGTGCCAGCAGTCGACTAGCGGGGTACGAGCAGTACTTC; CDR3: CASSRLAGYEQYF
V: TRBV29-1; J: TRBJ2-1; size: -; D: -; DNA: TGCAGCGTTGTGCCCACTAGAGGGGGTTTAGGGCAGTTCTTC; CDR3: CSVVPTRGGLGQFF
V: TRBV7-2; J: TRBJ2-7; size: -; D: TRBD1; DNA: TGTGCCAGTAGTACCGGGACAGGGGGCCACGAGCAGTACTTC; CDR3: CASSTGTGGHEQYF
V: TRBV5-1; J: TRBJ2-1; size: -; D: TRBD2; DNA: TGCGCCAGCACCACGACTAGCGGGGGGATCGCGGACAATGAGCAGTTCTTC; CDR3: CASTTTSGGIADNEQFF
V: TRBV5-1; J: TRBJ1-1; size: -; D: TRBD1; DNA: TGCGCCAGCAGCTTTCCCAGACAGGGTGGGACTGAAGCTTTCTTT; CDR3: CASSFPRQGGTEAFF
V: TRBV4-3; J: TRBJ2-3; size: -; D: TRBD2; DNA: TGCGCCAGCAGCCAAGTTAACAGCGGGGGAGCAGATACGCAGTATTTT; CDR3: CASSQVNSGGADTQYF
V: TRBV20-1; J: TRBJ2-2; size: -; D: -; DNA: TGCAGTGCCTTATCCGGGGAGCTGTTTTTT; CDR3: CSALSGELFF
V: TRBV15; J: TRBJ2-1; size: -; D: -; DNA: TGTGCCACCAGCACTTCAGGGACTGGCAATGAGCAGTTCTTC; CDR3: CATSTSGTGNEQFF